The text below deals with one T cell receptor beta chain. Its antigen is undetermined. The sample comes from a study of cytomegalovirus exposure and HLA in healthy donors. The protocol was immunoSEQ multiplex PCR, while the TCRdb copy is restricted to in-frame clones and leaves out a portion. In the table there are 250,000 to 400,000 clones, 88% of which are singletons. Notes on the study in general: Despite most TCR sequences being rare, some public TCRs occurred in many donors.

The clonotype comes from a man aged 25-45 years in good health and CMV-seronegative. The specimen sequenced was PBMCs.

CDR3 amino acids: CASSPRTGGQANYGYTF. The CDR3 coding sequence is TGCGCCAGCAGCCCCCGCACAGGGGGCCAAGCTAACTATGGCTACACCTTC. This sequence joins TRBV5-1 and TRBJ1-2; 9 bases align to TRBD1. Germline loops: CDR1 SGHRS, CDR2 YFSETQ. J gave up 0 bases and V 4 bases, and 10 bases lay outside the gene matches. The CDR3 has 17 amino acids.